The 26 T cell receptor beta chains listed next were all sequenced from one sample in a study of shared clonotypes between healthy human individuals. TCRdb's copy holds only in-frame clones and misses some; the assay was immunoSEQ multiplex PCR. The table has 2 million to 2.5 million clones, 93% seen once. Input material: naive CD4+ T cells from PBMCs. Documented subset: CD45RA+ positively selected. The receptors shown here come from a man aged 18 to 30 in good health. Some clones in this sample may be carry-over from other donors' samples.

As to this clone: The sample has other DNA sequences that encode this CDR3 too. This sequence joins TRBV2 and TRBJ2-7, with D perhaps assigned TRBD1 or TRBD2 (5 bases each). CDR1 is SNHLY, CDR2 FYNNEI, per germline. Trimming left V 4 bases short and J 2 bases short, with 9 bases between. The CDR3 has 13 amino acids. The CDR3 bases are TGTGCCAGCAGTGGTCAGGGACCCTACGAGCAGTACTTC. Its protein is CASSGQGPYEQYF. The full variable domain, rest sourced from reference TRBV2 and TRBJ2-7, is EPEVTQTPSHQVTQMGQEVILRCVPISNHLYFYWYRQILGQKVEFLVSFYNNEISEKSEIFDDQFSVERPDGSNFTLKIRSTKLEDSAMYFCASSGQGPYEQYFGPGTRLTVT.

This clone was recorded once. DNA of the CDR3: TGTGCCAGCAGTGTAATCGAAGAGACCCAGTACTTC. This translates into CASSVIEETQYF. The gene calls are TRBV2 and TRBJ2-5; no clear D gene. CDR1 and CDR2 (germline): SNHLY, FYNNEI. This CDR3 is built from 12 residues. Trimming pared 4 bases from V and 3 bases from J, leaving 6 bases between.

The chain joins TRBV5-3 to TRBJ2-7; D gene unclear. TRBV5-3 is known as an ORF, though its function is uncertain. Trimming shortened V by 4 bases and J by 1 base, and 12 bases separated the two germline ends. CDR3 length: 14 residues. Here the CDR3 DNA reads TGTGCCAGAAGCCAGACGCCCGGTTCCTACGAGCAGTACTTC. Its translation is CARSQTPGSYEQYF.

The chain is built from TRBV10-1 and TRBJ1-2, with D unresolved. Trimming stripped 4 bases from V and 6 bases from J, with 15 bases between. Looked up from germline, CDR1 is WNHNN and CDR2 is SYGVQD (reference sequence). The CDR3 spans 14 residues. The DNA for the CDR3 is TGCGCCAGCAGTGCGGCAGGACCCCGCGATGGCTACACCTTC. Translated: CASSAAGPRDGYTF.

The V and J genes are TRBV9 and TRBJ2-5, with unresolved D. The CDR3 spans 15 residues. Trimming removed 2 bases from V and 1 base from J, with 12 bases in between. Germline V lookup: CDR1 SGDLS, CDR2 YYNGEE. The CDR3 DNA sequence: TGTGCCAGCAGCGTCCGTGGCGACACCCAAGAGACCCAGTACTTC. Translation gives CASSVRGDTQETQYF.

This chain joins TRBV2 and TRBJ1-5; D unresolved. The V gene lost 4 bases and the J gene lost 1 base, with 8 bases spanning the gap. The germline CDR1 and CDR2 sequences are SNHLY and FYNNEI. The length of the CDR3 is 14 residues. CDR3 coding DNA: TGTGCCAGCAGTGCCGGGCAGAGCAATCAGCCCCAGCATTTT. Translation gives CASSAGQSNQPQHF.

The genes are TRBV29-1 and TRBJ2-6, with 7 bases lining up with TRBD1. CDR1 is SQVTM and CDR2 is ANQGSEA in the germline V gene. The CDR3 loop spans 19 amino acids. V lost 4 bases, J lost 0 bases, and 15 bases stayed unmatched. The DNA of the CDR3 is TGCAGCGTTGTGCTACGGGACAGCGTACTACTCTCTGGGGCCAACGTCCTGACTTTC. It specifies CSVVLRDSVLLSGANVLTF.

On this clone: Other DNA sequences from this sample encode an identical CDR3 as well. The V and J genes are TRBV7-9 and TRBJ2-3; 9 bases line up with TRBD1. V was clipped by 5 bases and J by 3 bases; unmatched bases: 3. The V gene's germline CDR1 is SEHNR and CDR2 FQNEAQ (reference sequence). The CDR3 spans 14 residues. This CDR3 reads CASSPGQGTDTQYF. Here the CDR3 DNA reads TGTGCCAGCAGCCCAGGACAGGGGACAGATACGCAGTATTTT.

CDR3 sequence (DNA): TGCGCCAGCAGCCATACAGTGAATCAGCCCCAGCATTTT. It codes for CASSHTVNQPQHF. The rearrangement joins TRBV4-1 to TRBJ1-5, with D hard to call. The V gene lost 3 bases and the J gene lost 4 bases, with 7 bases spanning the gap. Germline V gene sequence: CDR1 MGHRA, CDR2 YSYEKL. The CDR3 loop spans 13 amino acids.

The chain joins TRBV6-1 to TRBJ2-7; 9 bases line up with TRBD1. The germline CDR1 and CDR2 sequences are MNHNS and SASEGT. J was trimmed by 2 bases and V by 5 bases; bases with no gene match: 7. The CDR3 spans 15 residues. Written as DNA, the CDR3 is TGTGCCAGCAGTTCCCCGGGACAGGGTACCTACGAGCAGTACTTC. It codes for CASSSPGQGTYEQYF.

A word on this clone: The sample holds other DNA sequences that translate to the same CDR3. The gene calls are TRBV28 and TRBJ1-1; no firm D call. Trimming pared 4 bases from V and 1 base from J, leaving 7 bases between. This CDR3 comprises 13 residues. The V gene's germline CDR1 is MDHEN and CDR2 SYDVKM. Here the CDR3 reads CASSSPANTEAFF. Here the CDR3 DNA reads TGTGCCAGCAGTTCTCCCGCGAACACTGAAGCTTTCTTT.

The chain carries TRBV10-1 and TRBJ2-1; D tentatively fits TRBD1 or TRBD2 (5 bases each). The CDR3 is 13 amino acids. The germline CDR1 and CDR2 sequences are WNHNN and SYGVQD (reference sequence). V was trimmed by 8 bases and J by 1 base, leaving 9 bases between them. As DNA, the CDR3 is TGCGCCAGCGGGGGTAGTTCCTACAATGAGCAGTTCTTC. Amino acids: CASGGSSYNEQFF.

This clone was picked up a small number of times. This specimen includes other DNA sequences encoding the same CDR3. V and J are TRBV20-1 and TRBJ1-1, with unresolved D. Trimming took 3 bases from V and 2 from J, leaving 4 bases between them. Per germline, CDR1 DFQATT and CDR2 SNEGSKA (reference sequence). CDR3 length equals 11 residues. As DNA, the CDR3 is TGCAGTGCTAGTTACAACACTGAAGCTTTCTTT. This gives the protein CSASYNTEAFF.

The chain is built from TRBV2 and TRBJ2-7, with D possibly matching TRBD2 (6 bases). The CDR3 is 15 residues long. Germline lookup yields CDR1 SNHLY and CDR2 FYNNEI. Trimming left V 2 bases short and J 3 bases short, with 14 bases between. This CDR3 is CASSERGNGGYEQYF. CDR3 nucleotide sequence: TGTGCCAGCAGTGAAAGAGGTAACGGGGGCTACGAGCAGTACTTC.

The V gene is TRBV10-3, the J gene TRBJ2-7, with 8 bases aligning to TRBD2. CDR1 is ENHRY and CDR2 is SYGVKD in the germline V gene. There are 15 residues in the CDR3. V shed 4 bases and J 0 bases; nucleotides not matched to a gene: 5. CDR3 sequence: CAISGGGTSSYEQYF. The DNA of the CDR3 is TGTGCCATCAGTGGGGGGGGGACTAGCTCCTACGAGCAGTACTTC.

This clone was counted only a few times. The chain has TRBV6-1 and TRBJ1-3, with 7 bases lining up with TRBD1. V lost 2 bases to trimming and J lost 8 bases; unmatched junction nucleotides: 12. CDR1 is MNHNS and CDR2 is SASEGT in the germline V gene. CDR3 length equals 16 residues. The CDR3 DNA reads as TGTGCCAGCAGTGAACCCACGACAGGGACCGGGGACACCATATATTTT. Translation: CASSEPTTGTGDTIYF.

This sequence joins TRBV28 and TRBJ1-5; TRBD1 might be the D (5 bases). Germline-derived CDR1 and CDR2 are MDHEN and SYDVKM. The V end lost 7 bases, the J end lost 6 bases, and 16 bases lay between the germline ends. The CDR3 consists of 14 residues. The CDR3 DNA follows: TGTGCCAGCATCGACCTACGGGGGTTTCAGCCCCAGCATTTT. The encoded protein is CASIDLRGFQPQHF.

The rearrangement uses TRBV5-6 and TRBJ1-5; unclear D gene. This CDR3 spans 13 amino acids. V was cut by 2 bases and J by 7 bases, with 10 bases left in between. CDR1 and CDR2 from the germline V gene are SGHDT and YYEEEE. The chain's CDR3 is CASSFYGGQPQHF. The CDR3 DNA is TGTGCCAGCAGCTTCTATGGCGGGCAGCCCCAGCATTTT.

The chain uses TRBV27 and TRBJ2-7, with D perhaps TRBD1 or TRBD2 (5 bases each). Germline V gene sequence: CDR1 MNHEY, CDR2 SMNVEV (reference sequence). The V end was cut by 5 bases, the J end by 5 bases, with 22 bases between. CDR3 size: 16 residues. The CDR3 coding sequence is TGTGCCAGCAGTGACCCCGGGACGGGATATTTGGACGAGCAGTACTTC. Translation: CASSDPGTGYLDEQYF.

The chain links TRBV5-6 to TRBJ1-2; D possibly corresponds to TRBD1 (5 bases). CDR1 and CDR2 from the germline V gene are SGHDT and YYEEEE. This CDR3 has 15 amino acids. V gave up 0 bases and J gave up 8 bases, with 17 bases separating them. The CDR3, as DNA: TGTGCCAGCAGCTTGGTATCGGGGCAGGGCCAAGGCTACACCTTC. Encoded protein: CASSLVSGQGQGYTF.

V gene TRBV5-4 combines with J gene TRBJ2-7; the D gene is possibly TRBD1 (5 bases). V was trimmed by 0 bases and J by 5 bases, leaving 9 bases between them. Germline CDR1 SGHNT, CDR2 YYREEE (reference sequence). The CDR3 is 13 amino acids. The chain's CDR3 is CASSLAPGHEQYF. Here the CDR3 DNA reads TGTGCCAGCAGCTTGGCGCCAGGGCACGAGCAGTACTTC.

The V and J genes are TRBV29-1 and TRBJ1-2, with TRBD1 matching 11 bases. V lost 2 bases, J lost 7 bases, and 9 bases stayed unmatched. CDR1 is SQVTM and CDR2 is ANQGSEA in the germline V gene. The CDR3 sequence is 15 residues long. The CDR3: CSVEKLGQGAGGYTF. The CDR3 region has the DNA TGCAGCGTTGAAAAACTCGGACAGGGGGCCGGTGGCTACACCTTC.

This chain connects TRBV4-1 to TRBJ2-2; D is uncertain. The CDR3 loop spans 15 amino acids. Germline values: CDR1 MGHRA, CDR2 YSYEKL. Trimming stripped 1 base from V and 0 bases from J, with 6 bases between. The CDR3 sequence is CASSQVRANTGELFF. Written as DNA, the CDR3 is TGCGCCAGCAGCCAAGTACGGGCGAACACCGGGGAGCTGTTTTTT.

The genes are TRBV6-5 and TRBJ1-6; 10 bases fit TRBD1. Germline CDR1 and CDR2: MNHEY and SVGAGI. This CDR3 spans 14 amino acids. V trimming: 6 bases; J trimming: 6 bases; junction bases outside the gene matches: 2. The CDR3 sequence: CASRGQGSNSPLHF. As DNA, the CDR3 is TGTGCCAGCAGGGGACAGGGGAGTAATTCACCCCTCCACTTT.

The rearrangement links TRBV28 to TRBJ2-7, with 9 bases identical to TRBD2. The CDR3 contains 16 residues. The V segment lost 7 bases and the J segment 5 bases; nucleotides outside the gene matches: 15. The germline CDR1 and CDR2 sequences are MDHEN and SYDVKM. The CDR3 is CASNLGGASGNHEQYF. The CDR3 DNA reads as TGTGCCAGCAACCTAGGTGGGGCTAGCGGGAACCACGAGCAGTACTTC. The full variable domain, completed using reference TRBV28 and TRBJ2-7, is DVKVTQSSRYLVKRTGEKVFLECVQDMDHENMFWYRQDPGLGLRLIYFSYDVKMKEKGDIPEGYSVSREKKERFSLILESASTNQTSMYLCASNLGGASGNHEQYFGPGTRLTVT.

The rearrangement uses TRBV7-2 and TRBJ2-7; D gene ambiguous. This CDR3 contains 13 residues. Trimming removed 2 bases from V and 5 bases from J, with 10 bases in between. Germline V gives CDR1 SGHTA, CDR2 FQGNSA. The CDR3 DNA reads TGTGCCAGCAGCTTACGTCCCCTGAACGAGCAGTACTTC. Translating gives CASSLRPLNEQYF.